This TCR beta chain was sequenced in a study of tumor-infiltrating lymphocytes in oesophageal squamous cell carcinoma. One entry per CDR3 protein, called by TCRdb with MiXCR from the PCR reads. The sample yields about 19,000 distinct CDR3 sequences, 35% to 45% seen once. Deletions cut 5 bases from V and 7 bases from J, with 18 bases between. CDR1 is SGHTA and CDR2 is FQGTGA in the germline V gene. The CDR3 is 14 amino acids. This clonotype appeared many times. A much larger clone lies a single base off, so this may be a read error. Sequenced input: esophageal tumor tissue. The rearrangement joins TRBV7-3 to TRBJ2-7, with D possibly being TRBD1 (6 bases). The TCR comes from a male donor with esophageal squamous cell carcinoma. The chain's CDR3 is CASSPLGGNNEQYF. CDR3 nucleotide sequence: TGTGCCAGCAGCCCCCTAGGGGGAAACAATGAGCAGTACTTC.